This is a list of T cell receptor beta chains from one sample in a study of OX40 agonist ivuxolimab in advanced cancers. The table came from immunoSEQ multiplex PCR; TCRdb's copy has only in-frame clones and leaves some out. The sample yields 80,000 to 95,000 clones, 84% seen once. Sequencing used CD4+ or CD8+ T cells sorted from blood, obtained in a trial of the OX40 agonist ivuxolimab. The receptors derive from an adult with an advanced solid tumor such as melanoma, head and neck, liver or kidney cancer. Both conserved end residues are part of each CDR3. A D gene is named only where the DNA matches it firmly. Expanded clones are given a class, and other clones once, few, many or no size at all.

.,TRBJ2-6,TRBV4-2,.,18,TGTGCCAGCAGCCAAGACATAGTTTCTAACTCTGGGGCCAACGTCCTGACTTTC,CASSQDIVSNSGANVLTF
.,TRBJ2-7,TRBV6-1,TRBD1,15,TGTGCCAGCAGTGGCCTGGGACAGAGCTCCTACGAGCAGTACTTC,CASSGLGQSSYEQYF
.,TRBJ2-3,TRBV4-3,.,17,TGCGCCAGCAGCCAAGAGTCGACTAGAGGACTACCAGATACGCAGTATTTT,CASSQESTRGLPDTQYF
.,TRBJ1-5,TRBV27,.,14,TGTGCCAGCCGTGGGAGGACAGAGAATCAGCCCCAGCATTTT,CASRGRTENQPQHF
.,TRBJ2-7,TRBV2,.,10,TGTGCCAGCAGTGCGGCGATCCTGGTCTTC,CASSAAILVF
.,TRBJ1-6,TRBV7-8,.,13,TGTGCCAGCAGCTTAGTGCGGGATTCACCCCTCCACTTT,CASSLVRDSPLHF
.,TRBJ1-2,TRBV29-1,.,13,TGCAGCGTTATCCGCTCTATCGGGTCCGACTACACCTTC,CSVIRSIGSDYTF
.,TRBJ2-7,TRBV6-1,TRBD1,12,TGTGCCAGCAGTGCACAGGGGAACGAGCAGTACTTC,CASSAQGNEQYF
.,TRBJ2-1,TRBV5-1,TRBD1,14,TGCGCCAGCAGCTTGGGACAGGGGACTAATGAGCAGTTCTTC,CASSLGQGTNEQFF
few,TRBJ1-5,TRBV7-9,.,12,TGTGCCAGCAGCTTAGTGAATCAGCCCCAGCATTTT,CASSLVNQPQHF
.,TRBJ1-2,TRBV28,.,11,TGTGCCAGCAGCCACCACAGTGGCTACACCTTC,CASSHHSGYTF
.,TRBJ2-7,TRBV23-1,TRBD1,14,TGCGCCAGCAGTCAAACGGGACAGACCTACGAGCAGTACTTC,CASSQTGQTYEQYF
.,TRBJ1-2,TRBV6-1,.,12,TGTGCCAGCAGTGAAGAAAGGGAAAGCTACACCTTC,CASSEERESYTF
.,TRBJ1-2,TRBV28,TRBD1,14,TGTGCCAGCAGTACAGGGGGAAGAAGGAGTGGCTACACCTTC,CASSTGGRRSGYTF
.,TRBJ2-3,TRBV28,.,14,TGTGCCAGCAGTTTAACAGGGAGCACAGATACGCAGTATTTT,CASSLTGSTDTQYF
.,TRBJ2-5,TRBV5-6,TRBD2,17,TGTGCCAGCAGCTTTAGCGGGGGGCCGGTCCCACAAGAGACCCAGTACTTC,CASSFSGGPVPQETQYF
.,TRBJ2-6,TRBV6-4,.,15,TGTGCCGTTCCACAGTTACTTTCTGGGGCCAACGTCCTGACTTTC,CAVPQLLSGANVLTF
.,TRBJ1-1,TRBV19,TRBD1,14,TGTGCCAGTAGTATACTGGGACAGGGCGCTGAAGCTTTCTTT,CASSILGQGAEAFF
.,TRBJ1-1,TRBV28,.,13,TGTGCCAGCACCTGGGGAAGGGAGACTGAAGCTTTCTTT,CASTWGRETEAFF
.,TRBJ1-3,TRBV29-1,TRBD1,14,TGCAGCGTTGGAGGGGGCGAGTCTGGAAACACCATATATTTT,CSVGGGESGNTIYF
.,TRBJ2-3,TRBV4-1,.,13,TGCGCCAGCAGCCAAGCTTGGGGAGATACGCAGTATTTT,CASSQAWGDTQYF
.,TRBJ2-7,TRBV10-2,.,14,TGCGCCAGCAGTGAGGGAGGGGCCTCCTACGAGCAGTACTTC,CASSEGGASYEQYF
few,TRBJ1-2,TRBV11-2,TRBD1,12,TGTGCCAGCAGCAGGACAGGGGTCGGCTACACCTTC,CASSRTGVGYTF
.,TRBJ1-2,TRBV2,.,14,TGTGCCAGCACTGAAGGCTTAAACACCTATGGCTACACCTTC,CASTEGLNTYGYTF